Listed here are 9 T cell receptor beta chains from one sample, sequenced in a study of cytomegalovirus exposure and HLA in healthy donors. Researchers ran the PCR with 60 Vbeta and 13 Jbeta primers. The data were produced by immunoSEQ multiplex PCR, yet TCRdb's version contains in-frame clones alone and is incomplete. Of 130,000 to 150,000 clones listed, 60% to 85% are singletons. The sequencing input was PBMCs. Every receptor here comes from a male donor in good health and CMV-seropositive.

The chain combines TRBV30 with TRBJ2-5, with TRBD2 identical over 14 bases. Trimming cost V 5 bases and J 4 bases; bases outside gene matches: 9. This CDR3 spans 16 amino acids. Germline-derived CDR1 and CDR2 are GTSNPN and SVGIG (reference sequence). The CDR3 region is CAWETSGLAGAETQYF. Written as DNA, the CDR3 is TGTGCCTGGGAGACCTCGGGACTAGCGGGAGCAGAGACCCAGTACTTC. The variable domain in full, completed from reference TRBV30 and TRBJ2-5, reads SQTIHQWPATLVQPVGSPLSLECTVEGTSNPNLYWYRQAAGRGLQLLFYSVGIGQISSEVPQNLSASRPQDRQFILSSKKLLLSDSGFYLCAWETSGLAGAETQYFGPGTRLLVL.

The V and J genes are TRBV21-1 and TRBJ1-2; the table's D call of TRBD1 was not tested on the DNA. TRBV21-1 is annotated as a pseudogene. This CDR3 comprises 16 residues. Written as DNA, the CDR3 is TGTGCCAGCAGCAAAGATGGCAGGGGGACCCTCTATGGCTACACCTTC. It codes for CASSKDGRGTLYGYTF.

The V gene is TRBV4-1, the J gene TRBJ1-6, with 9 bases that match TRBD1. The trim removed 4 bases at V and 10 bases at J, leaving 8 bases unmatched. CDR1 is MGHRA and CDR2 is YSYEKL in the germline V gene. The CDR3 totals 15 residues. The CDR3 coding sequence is TGCGCCAGCAGCCCCTGGACAGGGGTGAACTCACCCCTCCACTTT. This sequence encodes CASSPWTGVNSPLHF.

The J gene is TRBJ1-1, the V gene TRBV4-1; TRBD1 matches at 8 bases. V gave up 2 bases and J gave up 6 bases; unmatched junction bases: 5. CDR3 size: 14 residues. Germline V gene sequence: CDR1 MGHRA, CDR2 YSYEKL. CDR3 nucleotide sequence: TGCGCCAGCAGCCAACAGGGGGCAGACTCTGAAGCTTTCTTT. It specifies CASSQQGADSEAFF.

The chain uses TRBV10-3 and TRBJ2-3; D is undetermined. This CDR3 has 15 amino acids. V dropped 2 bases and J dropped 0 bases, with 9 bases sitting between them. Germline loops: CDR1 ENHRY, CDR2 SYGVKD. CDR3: CAISETLTSTDTQYF. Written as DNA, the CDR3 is TGTGCCATCAGTGAGACCCTGACTAGCACAGATACGCAGTATTTT.

The CDR3 DNA reads TGCGCCAGCAGCTTGGCGGCTAGCGGAGCCTACGAGCAGTACTTC. Its protein product is CASSLAASGAYEQYF. This sequence joins TRBV5-1 and TRBJ2-7, with 7 positions matching TRBD2. The CDR3 totals 15 residues. The ends lost 0 bases at V and 2 bases at J; junction bases unmatched: 5. Germline lookup yields CDR1 SGHRS and CDR2 YFSETQ.

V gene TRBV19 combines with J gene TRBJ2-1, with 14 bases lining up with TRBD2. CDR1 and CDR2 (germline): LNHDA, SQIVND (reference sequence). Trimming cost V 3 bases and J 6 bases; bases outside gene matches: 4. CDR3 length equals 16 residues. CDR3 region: CASSIGGLAGANEQFF. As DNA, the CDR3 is TGTGCCAGTAGTATTGGGGGACTAGCGGGGGCCAATGAGCAGTTCTTC.

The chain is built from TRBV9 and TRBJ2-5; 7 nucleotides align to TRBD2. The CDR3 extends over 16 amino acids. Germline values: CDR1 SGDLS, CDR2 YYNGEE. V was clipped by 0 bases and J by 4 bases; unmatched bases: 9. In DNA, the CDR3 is TGTGCCAGCAGCGTAGGTCACGGGGGGAATGGAGAGACCCAGTACTTC. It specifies CASSVGHGGNGETQYF.

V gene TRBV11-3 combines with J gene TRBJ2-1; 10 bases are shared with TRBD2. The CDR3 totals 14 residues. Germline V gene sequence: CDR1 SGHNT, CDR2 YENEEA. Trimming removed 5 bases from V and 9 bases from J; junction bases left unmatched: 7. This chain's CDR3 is CASSLRASGGEQFF. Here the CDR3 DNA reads TGTGCCAGCAGCCTTCGTGCTAGCGGGGGTGAGCAGTTCTTC.